This T cell receptor (beta chain) was captured in a study of blood T cell repertoires in COVID-19. Looking at the study overall: The origin of the acute and convalescent COVID-19 samples was the United States, Italy and Spain. Sources were T cells, B-cell-depleted T cells, or PBMCs; the material itself was cDNA or gDNA.

Here immunoSEQ multiplex PCR was the method, and the copy in TCRdb shows in-frame clones only, minus some. The table records fewer than 250,000 clones, 92% of them present only once. With V trimmed by 4 bases and J by 8 bases, 4 bases remained unmatched. The CDR3 has 12 residues. Germline lookup yields CDR1 KGHSH and CDR2 LQKENI. The source material was peripheral blood. The rearrangement joins TRBV18 to TRBJ1-1; 7 bases map to TRBD1. The TCR originated in a man aged 30 to 45 with acute or convalescent COVID-19. The CDR3 sequence: CASSRTGGEAFF. The CDR3 region has the DNA TGTGCCAGCTCACGGACAGGAGGGGAAGCTTTCTTT. Supplemented by reference TRBV18 and TRBJ1-1, the full variable domain reads NAGVMQNPRHLVRRRGQEARLRCSPMKGHSHVYWYRQLPEEGLKFMVYLQKENIIDESGMPKERFSAEFPKEGPSILRIQQVVRGDSAAYFCASSRTGGEAFFGQGTRLTVV.